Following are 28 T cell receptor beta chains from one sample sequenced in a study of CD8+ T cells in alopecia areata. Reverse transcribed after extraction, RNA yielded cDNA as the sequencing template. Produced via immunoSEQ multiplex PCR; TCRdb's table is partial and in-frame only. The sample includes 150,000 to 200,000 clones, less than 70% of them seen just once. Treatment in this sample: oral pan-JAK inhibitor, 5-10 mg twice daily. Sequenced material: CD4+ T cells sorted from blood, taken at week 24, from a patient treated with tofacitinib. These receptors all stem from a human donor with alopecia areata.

The CDR3 loop is CASSRWGVSYEQYF. CDR3 bases: TGCGCCAGCAGCCGGTGGGGGGTTTCGTACGAGCAGTACTTC. This sequence joins TRBV4-1 and TRBJ2-7, with D perhaps matching TRBD2 (6 bases). Germline V gene sequence: CDR1 MGHRA, CDR2 YSYEKL. Deletions cut 4 bases from V and 4 bases from J, with 14 bases between. The CDR3 runs to 14 residues.

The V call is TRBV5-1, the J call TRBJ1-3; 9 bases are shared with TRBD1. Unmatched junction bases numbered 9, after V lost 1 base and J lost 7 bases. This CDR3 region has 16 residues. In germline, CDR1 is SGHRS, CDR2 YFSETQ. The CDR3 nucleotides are TGCGCCAGCAGCTTGTTGGCAGGACAGGGGTTGAACACCATATATTTT. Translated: CASSLLAGQGLNTIYF.

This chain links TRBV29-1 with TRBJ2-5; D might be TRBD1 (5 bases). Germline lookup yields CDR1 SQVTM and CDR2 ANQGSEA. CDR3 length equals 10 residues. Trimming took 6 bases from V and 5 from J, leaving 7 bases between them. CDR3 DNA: TGCAGCGTGAAGGGGGAGACCCAGTACTTC. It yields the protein CSVKGETQYF.

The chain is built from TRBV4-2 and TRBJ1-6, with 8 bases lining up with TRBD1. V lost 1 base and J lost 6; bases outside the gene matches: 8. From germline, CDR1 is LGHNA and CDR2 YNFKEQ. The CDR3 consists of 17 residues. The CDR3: CASSQAGRGQSNSPLHF. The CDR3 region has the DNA TGTGCCAGCAGCCAAGCGGGCAGGGGGCAGTCTAATTCACCCCTCCACTTT.

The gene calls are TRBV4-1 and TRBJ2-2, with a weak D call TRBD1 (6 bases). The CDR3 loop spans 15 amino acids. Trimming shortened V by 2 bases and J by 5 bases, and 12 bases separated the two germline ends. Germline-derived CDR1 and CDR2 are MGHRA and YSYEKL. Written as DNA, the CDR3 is TGCGCCAGCAGCCAACCTTCCAGGGGAACCGGGGAGCTGTTTTTT. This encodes CASSQPSRGTGELFF.

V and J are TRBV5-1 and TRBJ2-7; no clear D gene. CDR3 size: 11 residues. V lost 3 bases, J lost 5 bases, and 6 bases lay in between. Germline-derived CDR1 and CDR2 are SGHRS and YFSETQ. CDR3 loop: CASSWEHEQYF. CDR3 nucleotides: TGCGCCAGCAGCTGGGAACACGAGCAGTACTTC.

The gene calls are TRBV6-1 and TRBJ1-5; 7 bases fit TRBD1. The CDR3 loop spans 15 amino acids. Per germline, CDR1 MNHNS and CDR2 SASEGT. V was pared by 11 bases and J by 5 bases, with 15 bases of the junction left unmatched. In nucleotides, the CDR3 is TGTGCCGTCCGCGCTCGTGTAGGGGGCGATCAGCCCCAGCATTTT. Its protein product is CAVRARVGGDQPQHF.

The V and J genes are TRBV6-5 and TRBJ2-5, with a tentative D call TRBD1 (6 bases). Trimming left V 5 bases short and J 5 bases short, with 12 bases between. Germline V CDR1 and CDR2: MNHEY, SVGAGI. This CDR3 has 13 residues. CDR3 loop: CASSHRVDETQYF. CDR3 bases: TGTGCCAGCAGTCACAGGGTTGATGAGACCCAGTACTTC.

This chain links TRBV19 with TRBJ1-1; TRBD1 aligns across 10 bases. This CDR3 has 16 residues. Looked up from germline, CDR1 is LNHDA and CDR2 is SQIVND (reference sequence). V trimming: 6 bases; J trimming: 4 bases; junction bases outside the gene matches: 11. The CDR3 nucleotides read TGTGCCAGTAGGCTGGGACAGGGGATGATGGGCACTGAAGCTTTCTTT. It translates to CASRLGQGMMGTEAFF.

The CDR3 sequence: CSVAVRGSNTEAFF. The CDR3 nucleotides read TGCAGCGTTGCGGTCCGGGGAAGTAACACTGAAGCTTTCTTT. This chain links TRBV29-1 with TRBJ1-1; D uncertain. Germline CDR1 and CDR2: SQVTM and ANQGSEA. Trimming shortened V by 4 bases and J by 2 bases, and 14 bases separated the two germline ends. CDR3 size: 14 residues.

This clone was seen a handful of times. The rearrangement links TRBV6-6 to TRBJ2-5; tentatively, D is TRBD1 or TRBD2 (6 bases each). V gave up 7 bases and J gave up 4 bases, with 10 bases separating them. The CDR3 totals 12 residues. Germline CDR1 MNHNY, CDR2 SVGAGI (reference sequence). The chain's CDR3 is CASNEGGETQYF. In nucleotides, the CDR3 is TGTGCCAGCAACGAGGGGGGAGAGACCCAGTACTTC.

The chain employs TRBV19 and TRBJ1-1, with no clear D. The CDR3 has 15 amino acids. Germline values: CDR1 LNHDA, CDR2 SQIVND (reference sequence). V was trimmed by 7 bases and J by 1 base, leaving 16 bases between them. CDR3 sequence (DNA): TGTGCCAGTACGGACGACGGGTTACGGAACACTGAAGCTTTCTTT. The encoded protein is CASTDDGLRNTEAFF.

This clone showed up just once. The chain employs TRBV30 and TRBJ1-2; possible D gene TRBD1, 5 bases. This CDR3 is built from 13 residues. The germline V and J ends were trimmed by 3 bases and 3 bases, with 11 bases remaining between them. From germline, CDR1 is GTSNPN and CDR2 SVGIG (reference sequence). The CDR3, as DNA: TGTGCCTGGAGCTCAGGGACCCACTATGGCTACACCTTC. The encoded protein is CAWSSGTHYGYTF. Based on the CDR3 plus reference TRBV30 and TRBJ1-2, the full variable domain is SQTIHQWPATLVQPVGSPLSLECTVEGTSNPNLYWYRQAAGRGLQLLFYSVGIGQISSEVPQNLSASRPQDRQFILSSKKLLLSDSGFYLCAWSSGTHYGYTFGSGTRLTVV.

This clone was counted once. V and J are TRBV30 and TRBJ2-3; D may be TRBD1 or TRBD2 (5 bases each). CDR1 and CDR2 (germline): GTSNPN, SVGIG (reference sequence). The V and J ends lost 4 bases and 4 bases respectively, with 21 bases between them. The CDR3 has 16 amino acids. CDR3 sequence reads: CAWTNGAHSGSDTQYF. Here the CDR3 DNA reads TGTGCCTGGACCAACGGGGCTCACTCGGGGTCAGATACGCAGTATTTT.

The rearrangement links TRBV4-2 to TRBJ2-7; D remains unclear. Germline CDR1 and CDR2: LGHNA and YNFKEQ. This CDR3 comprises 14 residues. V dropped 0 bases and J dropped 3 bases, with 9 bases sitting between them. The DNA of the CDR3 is TGTGCCAGCAGCCAAGACGCCATTGGCTACGAGCAGTACTTC. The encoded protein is CASSQDAIGYEQYF.

CDR3: CSPGNQPQHF. The CDR3, as DNA: TGCAGCCCCGGCAATCAGCCCCAGCATTTT. This chain uses TRBV29-1 with TRBJ1-5; no reliable D call. Trimming pared 8 bases from V and 2 bases from J, leaving 4 bases between. CDR3 length: 10 amino acids. CDR1 SQVTM and CDR2 ANQGSEA come from the germline V gene.

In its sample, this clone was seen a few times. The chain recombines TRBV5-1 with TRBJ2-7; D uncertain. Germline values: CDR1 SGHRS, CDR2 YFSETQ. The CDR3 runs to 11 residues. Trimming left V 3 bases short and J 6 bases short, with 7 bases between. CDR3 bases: TGCGCCAGCAGCTCCGCCGGCGAGCAGTACTTC. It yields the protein CASSSAGEQYF.

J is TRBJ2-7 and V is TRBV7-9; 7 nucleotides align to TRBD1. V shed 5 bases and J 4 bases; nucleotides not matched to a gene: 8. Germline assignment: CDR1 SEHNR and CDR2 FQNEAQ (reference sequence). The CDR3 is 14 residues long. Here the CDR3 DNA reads TGTGCCAGCAGCCCTCGGGACAGAAAATACGAGCAGTACTTC. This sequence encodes CASSPRDRKYEQYF.

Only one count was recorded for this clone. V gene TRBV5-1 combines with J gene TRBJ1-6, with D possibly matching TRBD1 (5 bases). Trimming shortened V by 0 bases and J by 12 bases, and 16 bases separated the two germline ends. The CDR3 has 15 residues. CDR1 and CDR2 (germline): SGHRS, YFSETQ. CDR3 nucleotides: TGCGCCAGCAGCTTGGATTCTGTGGCAGGGCTACCCCTCCACTTT. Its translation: CASSLDSVAGLPLHF.

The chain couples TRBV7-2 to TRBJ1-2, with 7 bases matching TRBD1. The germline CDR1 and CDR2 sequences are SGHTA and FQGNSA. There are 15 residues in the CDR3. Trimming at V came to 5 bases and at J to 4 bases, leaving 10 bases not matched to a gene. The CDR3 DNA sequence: TGTGCCAGCAGCCCCTCGACAGGGTATGGCTATGGCTACACCTTC. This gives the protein CASSPSTGYGYGYTF. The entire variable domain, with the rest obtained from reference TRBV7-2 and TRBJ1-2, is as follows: GAGVSQSPSNKVTEKGKDVELRCDPISGHTALYWYRQSLGQGLEFLIYFQGNSAPDKSGLPSDRFSAERTGGSVSTLTIQRTQQEDSAVYLCASSPSTGYGYGYTFGSGTRLTVV.

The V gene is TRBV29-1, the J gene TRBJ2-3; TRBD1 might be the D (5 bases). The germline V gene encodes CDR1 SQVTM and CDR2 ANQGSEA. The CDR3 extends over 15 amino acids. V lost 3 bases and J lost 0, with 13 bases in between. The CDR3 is CSVDLAGPSTDTQYF. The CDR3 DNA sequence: TGCAGCGTTGACCTGGCAGGGCCTAGCACAGATACGCAGTATTTT.

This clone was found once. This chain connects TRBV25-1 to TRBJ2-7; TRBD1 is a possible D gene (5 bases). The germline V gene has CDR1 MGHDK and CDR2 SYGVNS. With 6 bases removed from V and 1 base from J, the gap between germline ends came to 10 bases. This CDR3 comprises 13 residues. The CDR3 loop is CASRKTGSYEQYF. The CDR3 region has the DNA TGTGCCAGCAGGAAAACAGGATCCTACGAGCAGTACTTC.

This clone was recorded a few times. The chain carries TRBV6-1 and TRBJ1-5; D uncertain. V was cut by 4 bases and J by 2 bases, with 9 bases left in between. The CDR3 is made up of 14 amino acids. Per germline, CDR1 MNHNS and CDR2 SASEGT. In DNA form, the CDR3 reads TGTGCCAGCAGTGTTGGGGATGGCAATCAGCCCCAGCATTTT. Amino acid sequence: CASSVGDGNQPQHF.

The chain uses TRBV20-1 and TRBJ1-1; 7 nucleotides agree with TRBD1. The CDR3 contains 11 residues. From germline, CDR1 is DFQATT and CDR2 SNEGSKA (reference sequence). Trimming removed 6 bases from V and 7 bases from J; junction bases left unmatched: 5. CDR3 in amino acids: CSALGQYEAFF. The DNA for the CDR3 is TGCAGTGCCCTGGGACAGTATGAAGCTTTCTTT.

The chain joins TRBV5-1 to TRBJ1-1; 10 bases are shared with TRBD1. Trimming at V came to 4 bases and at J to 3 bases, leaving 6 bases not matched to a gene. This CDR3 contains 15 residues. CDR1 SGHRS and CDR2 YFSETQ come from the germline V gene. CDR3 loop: CASSPRQGADTEAFF. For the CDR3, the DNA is TGCGCCAGCAGCCCTAGACAGGGGGCGGACACTGAAGCTTTCTTT. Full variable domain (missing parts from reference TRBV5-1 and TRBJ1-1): KAGVTQTPRYLIKTRGQQVTLSCSPISGHRSVSWYQQTPGQGLQFLFEYFSETQRNKGNFPGRFSGRQFSNSRSEMNVSTLELGDSALYLCASSPRQGADTEAFFGQGTRLTVV.

DNA of the CDR3: TGTGCCAGCAGTTTATTAGGGCCCTCCCGAGGGAACGAGCAGTACTTC. Translated: CASSLLGPSRGNEQYF. The rearrangement joins TRBV27 to TRBJ2-7, with D perhaps TRBD2 (5 bases). The V end lost 1 base, the J end lost 5 bases, and 18 bases lay between the germline ends. Germline V gene data show CDR1 as MNHEY and CDR2 as SMNVEV (reference sequence). The CDR3 is 16 amino acids.

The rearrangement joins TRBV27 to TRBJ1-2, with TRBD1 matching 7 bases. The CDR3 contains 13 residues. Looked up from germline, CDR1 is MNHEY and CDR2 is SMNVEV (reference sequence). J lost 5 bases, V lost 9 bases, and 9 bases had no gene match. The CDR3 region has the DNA TGTGCCAGTTCGCCCGGGACAGATTATGGCTACACCTTC. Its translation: CASSPGTDYGYTF.

Here the CDR3 reads CASSNRGNQPQHF. The CDR3 nucleotides read TGTGCCAGCTCTAACAGGGGGAATCAGCCCCAGCATTTT. V usage is TRBV6-5 and J usage is TRBJ1-5; TRBD1 matches 8 bases. The CDR3 extends over 13 amino acids. V gave up 8 bases and J gave up 4 bases; unmatched junction bases: 4. Germline CDR1 reads MNHEY; CDR2 reads SVGAGI.